The 5 T cell receptor beta chains listed next were all sequenced from one sample in a study of identical twins. TCRdb analysed the 5' RACE reads with MiXCR anew, one entry per CDR3 protein. Of approximately 230,000 distinct CDR3 sequences listed, under 8.5% are singletons. The sample also formed part of further work on T cells expressing NK-cell markers.

Sequenced input: CD8+ T cells sorted from blood. The receptors were gathered from a woman under 30 in good health.

Ten or more counts support this clonotype. CDR3 DNA sequence: TGCGCCAGCAGTCCCGATGGGACGGTCTACAATGAGCAGTTCTTC. Protein: CASSPDGTVYNEQFF. The V and J genes are TRBV4-3 and TRBJ2-1; D possibly matches TRBD1 or TRBD2 (5 bases each). From germline, CDR1 is LGHNA and CDR2 YSLEER. The V gene lost 6 bases and the J gene lost 3 bases, with 15 bases spanning the gap. The CDR3 loop spans 15 amino acids.

This clonotype was seen many times. The chain recombines TRBV12-3 or TRBV12-4 with TRBJ2-7, with D uncertain. CDR3 length: 12 residues. V lost 3 bases and J 4 bases, leaving 7 bases between the germline ends. CDR3 loop: CASSFDAYEQYF. In DNA form, the CDR3 reads TGTGCCAGCAGTTTCGACGCATACGAGCAGTACTTC.

This clonotype was seen a few times. The V gene is TRBV7-2, the J gene TRBJ2-7; 7 nucleotides agree with TRBD1. J gave up 0 bases and V 4 bases, and 6 bases lay outside the gene matches. Germline lookup yields CDR1 SGHTA and CDR2 FQGNSA. The CDR3 contains 15 residues. CDR3 DNA: TGTGCCAGCAGCTGGTCTCGGGACAGCTCCTACGAGCAGTACTTC. Encoded protein: CASSWSRDSSYEQYF.

This clonotype occurred a few times. The genes are TRBV11-2 and TRBJ2-7; 11 positions agree with TRBD2. J was trimmed by 5 bases and V by 2 bases; bases with no gene match: 8. CDR1 is SGHAT, CDR2 FQNNGV, per germline. The CDR3 runs to 16 residues. Here the CDR3 reads CASSLLLAGALDEQYF. CDR3 DNA sequence: TGTGCCAGCAGCTTATTACTAGCGGGAGCACTGGACGAGCAGTACTTC. Supplemented by reference TRBV11-2 and TRBJ2-7, the full variable domain reads EAGVAQSPRYKIIEKRQSVAFWCNPISGHATLYWYQQILGQGPKLLIQFQNNGVVDDSQLPKDRFSAERLKGVDSTLKIQPAKLEDSAVYLCASSLLLAGALDEQYFGPGTRLTVT.

The rearrangement joins TRBV7-9 to TRBJ1-1; TRBD1 matches 12 bases. The CDR3 consists of 15 residues. CDR1 SEHNR and CDR2 FQNEAQ come from the germline V gene (reference sequence). The J segment lost 3 bases and the V segment lost 5 bases, leaving 4 bases of the junction unmatched. CDR3 sequence reads: CASSPGQGAYTEAFF. CDR3 in DNA: TGTGCCAGCAGCCCGGGACAGGGGGCCTACACTGAAGCTTTCTTT.